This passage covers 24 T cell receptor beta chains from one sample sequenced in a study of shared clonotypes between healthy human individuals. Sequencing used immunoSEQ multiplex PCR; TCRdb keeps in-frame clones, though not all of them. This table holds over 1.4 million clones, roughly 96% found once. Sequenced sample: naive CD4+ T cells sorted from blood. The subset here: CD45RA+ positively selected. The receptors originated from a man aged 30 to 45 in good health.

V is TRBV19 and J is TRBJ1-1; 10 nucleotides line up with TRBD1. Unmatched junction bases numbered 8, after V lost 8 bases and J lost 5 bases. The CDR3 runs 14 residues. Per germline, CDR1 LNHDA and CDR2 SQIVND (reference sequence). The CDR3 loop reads CASRPGQGITEAFF. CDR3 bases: TGTGCCAGTCGACCGGGACAGGGGATAACTGAAGCTTTCTTT.

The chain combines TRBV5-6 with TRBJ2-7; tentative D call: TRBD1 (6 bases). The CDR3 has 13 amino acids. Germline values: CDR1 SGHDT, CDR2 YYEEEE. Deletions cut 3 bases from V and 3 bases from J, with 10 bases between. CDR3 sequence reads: CASSWSQGYEQYF. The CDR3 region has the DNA TGTGCCAGCAGCTGGTCACAGGGCTACGAGCAGTACTTC.

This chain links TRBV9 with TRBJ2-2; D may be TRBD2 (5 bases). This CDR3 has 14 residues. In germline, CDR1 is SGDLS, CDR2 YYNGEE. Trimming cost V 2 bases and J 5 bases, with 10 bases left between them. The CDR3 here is CASSVLARTGELFF. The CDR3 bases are TGTGCCAGCAGCGTGTTAGCGAGGACCGGGGAGCTGTTTTTT.

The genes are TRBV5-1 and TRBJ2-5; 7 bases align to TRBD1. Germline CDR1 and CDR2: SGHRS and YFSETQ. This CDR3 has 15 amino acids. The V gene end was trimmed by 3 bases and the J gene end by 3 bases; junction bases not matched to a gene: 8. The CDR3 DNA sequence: TGCGCCAGCAGCTCTGTTAGACAGGGTGAAGAGACCCAGTACTTC. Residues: CASSSVRQGEETQYF.

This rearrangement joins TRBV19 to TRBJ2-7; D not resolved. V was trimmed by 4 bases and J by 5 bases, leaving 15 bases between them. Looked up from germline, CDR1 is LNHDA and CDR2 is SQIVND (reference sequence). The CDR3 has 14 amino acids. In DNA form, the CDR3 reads TGTGCCAGTAGTAGGGGATTGGGTTGGAACGAGCAGTACTTC. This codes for CASSRGLGWNEQYF.

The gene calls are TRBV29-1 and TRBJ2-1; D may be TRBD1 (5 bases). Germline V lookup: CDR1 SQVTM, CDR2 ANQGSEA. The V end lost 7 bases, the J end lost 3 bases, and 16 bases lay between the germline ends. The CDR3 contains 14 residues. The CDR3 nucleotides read TGCAGCGCATTGAGGATCGACAGCTACAATGAGCAGTTCTTC. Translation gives CSALRIDSYNEQFF.

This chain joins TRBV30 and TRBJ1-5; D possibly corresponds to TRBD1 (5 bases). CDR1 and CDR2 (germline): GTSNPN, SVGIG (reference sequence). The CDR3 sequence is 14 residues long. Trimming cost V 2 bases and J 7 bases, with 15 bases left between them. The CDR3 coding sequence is TGTGCCTGGAGTTTCGGATCGGGGGACCAGCCCCAGCATTTT. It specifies CAWSFGSGDQPQHF.

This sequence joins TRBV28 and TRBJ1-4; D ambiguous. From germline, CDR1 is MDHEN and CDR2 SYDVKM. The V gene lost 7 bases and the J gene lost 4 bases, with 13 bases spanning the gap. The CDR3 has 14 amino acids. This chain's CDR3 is CASISSKVNEKLFF. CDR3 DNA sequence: TGTGCCAGCATCTCATCAAAGGTTAATGAAAAACTGTTTTTT.

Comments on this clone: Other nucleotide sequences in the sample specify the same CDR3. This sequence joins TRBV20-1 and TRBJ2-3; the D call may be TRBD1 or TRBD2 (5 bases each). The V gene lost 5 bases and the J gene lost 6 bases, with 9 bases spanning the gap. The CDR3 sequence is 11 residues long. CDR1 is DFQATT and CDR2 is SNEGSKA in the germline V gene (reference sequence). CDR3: CSAGGTDTQYF. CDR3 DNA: TGCAGTGCTGGGGGTACGGATACGCAGTATTTT.

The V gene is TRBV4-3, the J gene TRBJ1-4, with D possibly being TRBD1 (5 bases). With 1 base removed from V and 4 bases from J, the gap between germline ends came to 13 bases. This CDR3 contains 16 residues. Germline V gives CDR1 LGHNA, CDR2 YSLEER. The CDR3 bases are TGCGCCAGCAGCCAAGGGTCCGGGGGACTTAATGAAAAACTGTTTTTT. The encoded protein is CASSQGSGGLNEKLFF.

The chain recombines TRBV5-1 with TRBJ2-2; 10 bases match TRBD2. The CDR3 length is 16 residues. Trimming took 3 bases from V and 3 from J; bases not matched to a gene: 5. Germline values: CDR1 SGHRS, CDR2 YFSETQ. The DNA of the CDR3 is TGCGCCAGCAGCTCTGGACTAGCGGATTACACCGGGGAGCTGTTTTTT. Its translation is CASSSGLADYTGELFF.

CDR3 nucleotides: TGTGCCAGCAGTGTGCTTCCCCAATACGAGCAGTACTTC. Protein: CASSVLPQYEQYF. This chain links TRBV25-1 with TRBJ2-7; D gene ambiguous. CDR1 is MGHDK, CDR2 SYGVNS, per germline. Trimming cost V 4 bases and J 4 bases, with 11 bases left between them. The CDR3 is made up of 13 amino acids.

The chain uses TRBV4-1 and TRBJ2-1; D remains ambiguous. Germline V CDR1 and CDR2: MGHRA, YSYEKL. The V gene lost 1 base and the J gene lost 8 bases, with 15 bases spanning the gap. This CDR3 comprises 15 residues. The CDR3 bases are TGCGCCAGCAGCCAAGTAGTCCCCCGGAGCGATGAGCAGTTCTTC. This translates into CASSQVVPRSDEQFF.

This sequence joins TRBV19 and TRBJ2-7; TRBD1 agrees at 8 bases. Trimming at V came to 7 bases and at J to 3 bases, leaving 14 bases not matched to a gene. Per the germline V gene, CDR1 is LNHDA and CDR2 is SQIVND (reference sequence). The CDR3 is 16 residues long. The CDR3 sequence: CASTYNPGQGLYEQYF. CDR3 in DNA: TGTGCCAGTACCTACAATCCCGGACAGGGTCTCTACGAGCAGTACTTC. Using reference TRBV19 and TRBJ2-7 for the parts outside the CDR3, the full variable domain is DGGITQSPKYLFRKEGQNVTLSCEQNLNHDAMYWYRQDPGQGLRLIYYSQIVNDFQKGDIAEGYSVSREKKESFPLTVTSAQKNPTAFYLCASTYNPGQGLYEQYFGPGTRLTVT.

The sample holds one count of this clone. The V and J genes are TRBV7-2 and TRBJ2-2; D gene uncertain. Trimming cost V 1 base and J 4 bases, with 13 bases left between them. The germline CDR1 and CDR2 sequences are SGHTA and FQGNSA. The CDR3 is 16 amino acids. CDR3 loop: CASSLEPEPSTGELFF. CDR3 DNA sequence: TGTGCCAGCAGCTTAGAACCCGAGCCCAGCACCGGGGAGCTGTTTTTT.

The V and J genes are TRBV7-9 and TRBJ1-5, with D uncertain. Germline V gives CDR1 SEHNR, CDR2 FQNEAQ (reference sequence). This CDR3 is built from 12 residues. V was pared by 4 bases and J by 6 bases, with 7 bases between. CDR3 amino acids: CASSSAGQPQHF. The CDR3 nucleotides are TGTGCCAGCAGCTCCGCAGGTCAGCCCCAGCATTTT.

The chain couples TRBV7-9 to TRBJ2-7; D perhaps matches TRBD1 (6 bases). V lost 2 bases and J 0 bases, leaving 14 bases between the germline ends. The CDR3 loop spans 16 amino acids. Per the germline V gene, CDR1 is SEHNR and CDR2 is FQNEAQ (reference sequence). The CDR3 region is CASSLQQGRGSYEQYF. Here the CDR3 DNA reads TGTGCCAGCAGCTTACAACAGGGCAGGGGCTCCTACGAGCAGTACTTC. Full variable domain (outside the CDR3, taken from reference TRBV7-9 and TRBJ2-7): DTGVSQNPRHKITKRGQNVTFRCDPISEHNRLYWYRQTLGQGPEFLTYFQNEAQLEKSRLLSDRFSAERPKGSFSTLEIQRTEQGDSAMYLCASSLQQGRGSYEQYFGPGTRLTVT.

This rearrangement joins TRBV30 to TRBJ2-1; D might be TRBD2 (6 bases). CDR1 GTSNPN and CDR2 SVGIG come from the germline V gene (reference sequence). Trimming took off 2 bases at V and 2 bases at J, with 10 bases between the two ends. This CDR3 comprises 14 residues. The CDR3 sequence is CAWSTGDPYNEQFF. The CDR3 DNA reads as TGTGCCTGGAGTACGGGGGACCCCTACAATGAGCAGTTCTTC.

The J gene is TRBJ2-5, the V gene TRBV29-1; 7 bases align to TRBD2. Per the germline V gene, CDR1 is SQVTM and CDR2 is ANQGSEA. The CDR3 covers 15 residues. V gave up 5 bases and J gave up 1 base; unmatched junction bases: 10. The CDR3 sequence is CSVLPGGGIQETQYF. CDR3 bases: TGCAGCGTTCTCCCCGGCGGGGGTATCCAAGAGACCCAGTACTTC. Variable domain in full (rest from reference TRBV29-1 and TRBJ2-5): SAVISQKPSRDICQRGTSLTIQCQVDSQVTMMFWYRQQPGQSLTLIATANQGSEATYESGFVIDKFPISRPNLTFSTLTVSNMSPEDSSIYLCSVLPGGGIQETQYFGPGTRLLVL.

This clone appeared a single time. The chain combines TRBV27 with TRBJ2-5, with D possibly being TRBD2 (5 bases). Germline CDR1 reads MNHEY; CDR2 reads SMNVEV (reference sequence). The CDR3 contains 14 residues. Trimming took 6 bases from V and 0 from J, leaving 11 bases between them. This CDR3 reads CASSLTGYQETQYF. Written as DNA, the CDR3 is TGTGCCAGCAGCTTAACGGGGTACCAAGAGACCCAGTACTTC.

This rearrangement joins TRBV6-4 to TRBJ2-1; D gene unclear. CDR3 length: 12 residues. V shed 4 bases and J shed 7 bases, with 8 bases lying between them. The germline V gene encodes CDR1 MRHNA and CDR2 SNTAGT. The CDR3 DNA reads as TGTGCCAGCAGTGGGGATAGAAATGAGCAGTTCTTC. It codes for CASSGDRNEQFF.

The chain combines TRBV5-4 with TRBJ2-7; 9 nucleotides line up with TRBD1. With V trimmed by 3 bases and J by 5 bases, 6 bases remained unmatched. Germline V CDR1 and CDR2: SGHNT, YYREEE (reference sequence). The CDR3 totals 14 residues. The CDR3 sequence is CASSWDRAGDEQYF. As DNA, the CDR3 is TGTGCCAGCAGCTGGGACAGGGCGGGGGACGAGCAGTACTTC.

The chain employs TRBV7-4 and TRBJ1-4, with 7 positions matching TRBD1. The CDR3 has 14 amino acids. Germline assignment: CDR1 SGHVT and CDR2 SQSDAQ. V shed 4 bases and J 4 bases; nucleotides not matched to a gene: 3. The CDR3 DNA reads TGTGCCAGCAGCTCGGGACAGTGTAATGAAAAACTGTTTTTT. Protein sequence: CASSSGQCNEKLFF.

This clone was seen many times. The chain's CDR3 is CASSFQSPNSGNEQFF. For the CDR3, the DNA is TGTGCCAGCAGCTTCCAGAGCCCGAATTCAGGGAATGAGCAGTTCTTC. The chain uses TRBV7-3 and TRBJ2-1; possibly TRBD1 for D (5 bases). Germline-derived CDR1 and CDR2 are SGHTA and FQGTGA. With 3 bases removed from V and 7 bases from J, the gap between germline ends came to 19 bases. The CDR3 length is 16 residues.